A single count supports the clone carrying this T cell receptor beta chain. Its antigen is as yet unknown. The CDR3 sequence is 13 residues long. The PCR had 60 Vbeta and 13 Jbeta primers. The data were produced by immunoSEQ multiplex PCR, yet TCRdb's version contains in-frame clones alone and is incomplete. The sample lists some 210,000 clones; 77% were seen once. The source of the sample is a study of cytomegalovirus exposure and HLA in healthy donors. Across the study: Out of approximately 400 genotyped donors, roughly 78% belonged to the Caucasian-associated ancestry cluster. Study-wide results and limits: Later analysis identified a missense DCLRE1C variant that was linked to TCR beta V- and J-gene trimming. Looking again later, the authors saw that most CMV-associated TCR beta chains seemed HLA-restricted. Immune exposure was documented only through CMV serostatus.

Sequenced material: PBMCs. V and J are TRBV1 and TRBJ2-1; TRBD1, the table's D call, was not compared with the DNA. TRBV1 is a listed pseudogene. This receptor was taken from a woman in her twenties or thirties in good health and CMV-seropositive. In DNA form, the CDR3 reads TGCACCAGCAGCCAAGATACAGGGCGGGAGCAGTTCTTC. It is translated as CTSSQDTGREQFF.